A single sample is the source of the 11 T cell receptor beta chains below, sequenced in a study of blood T cells in healthy people across ages. Through a sample-barcoded 5' primer and a J-beta primer mix, a second PCR was run for roughly 7 to 11 cycles. Each CDR3 protein gets one entry after TCRdb re-called the 5' RACE reads with MiXCR. The sample carries about 840,000 distinct CDR3 sequences, roughly 28% recorded once. These data were also filed under a second study, of T cells of mothers and their children.

Input material: blood. Receptors were obtained from a woman in her thirties or forties in good health.

V gene TRBV7-2 combines with J gene TRBJ2-5; 10 nucleotides agree with TRBD2. This CDR3 has 16 amino acids. Per the germline V gene, CDR1 is SGHTA and CDR2 is FQGNSA. V was pared by 5 bases and J by 2 bases, with 8 bases of the junction left unmatched. CDR3 in amino acids: CASSQWAAGGQETQYF. CDR3 DNA sequence: TGTGCCAGCAGCCAGTGGGCAGCGGGGGGGCAAGAGACCCAGTACTTC.

At least ten counts were recorded for this clonotype. The CDR3 protein is CASSLWNRAGTDTQYF. The CDR3, as DNA: TGTGCCAGCAGCTTATGGAACAGGGCTGGCACAGATACGCAGTATTTT. The rearrangement joins TRBV7-2 to TRBJ2-3, with a tentative D call TRBD1 (6 bases). Germline V lookup: CDR1 SGHTA, CDR2 FQGNSA. The CDR3 totals 16 residues. V lost 2 bases and J lost 1, with 13 bases in between. Drawing the rest from reference TRBV7-2 and TRBJ2-3, the complete variable domain is GAGVSQSPSNKVTEKGKDVELRCDPISGHTALYWYRQSLGQGLEFLIYFQGNSAPDKSGLPSDRFSAERTGGSVSTLTIQRTQQEDSAVYLCASSLWNRAGTDTQYFGPGTRLTVL.

This clonotype was seen more than once but under ten times. The V call is TRBV20-1, the J call TRBJ2-3; D could derive from TRBD1 or TRBD2 (5 bases each). Trimming took 6 bases from V and 0 from J, leaving 13 bases between them. Germline V lookup: CDR1 DFQATT, CDR2 SNEGSKA (reference sequence). CDR3 size: 14 residues. CDR3 region: CSAPGRPSTDTQYF. The DNA for the CDR3 is TGCAGTGCCCCGGGACGGCCAAGCACAGATACGCAGTATTTT.

As regards this clonotype: This may be a read error, as it is one base from a much larger clone. The chain uses TRBV28 and TRBJ1-2, with TRBD1 identical over 7 bases. Germline CDR1 is MDHEN and CDR2 is SYDVKM. This CDR3 spans 14 amino acids. J lost 5 bases, V lost 7 bases, and 10 bases had no gene match. The chain's CDR3 is CASTADRAEYGYTF. CDR3 nucleotide sequence: TGTGCCAGCACCGCCGACAGGGCTGAGTATGGCTACACCTTC.

This clonotype was seen a few times. The chain recombines TRBV4-1 with TRBJ1-1, with D hard to call. The CDR3 is 16 residues long. The germline V gene has CDR1 MGHRA and CDR2 YSYEKL. V gave up 0 bases and J gave up 4 bases, with 15 bases separating them. Here the CDR3 DNA reads TGCGCCAGCAGCCAAGATCAAAACCCGGGTGGCACTGAAGCTTTCTTT. Translating gives CASSQDQNPGGTEAFF.

This clonotype was seen more than once but under ten times. V is TRBV12-3 or TRBV12-4 and J is TRBJ2-7; 7 bases are shared with TRBD1. This CDR3 has 13 residues. V was clipped by 6 bases and J by 6 bases; unmatched bases: 8. Written as DNA, the CDR3 is TGTGCCAGCAGGAACAGGGGTACCGGCGAGCAGTACTTC. Translated, it gives CASRNRGTGEQYF.

Only a few counts were recorded for this clonotype. V and J are TRBV18 and TRBJ2-3, with 11 bases matching TRBD1. This CDR3 comprises 15 residues. The J segment lost 9 bases and the V segment lost 2 bases, leaving 7 bases of the junction unmatched. Germline CDR1 is KGHSH and CDR2 is LQKENI. The CDR3 nucleotides are TGTGCCAGCTCACCAGGGACAGGGGGATCTTCAACGCAGTATTTT. Protein product: CASSPGTGGSSTQYF.

This clonotype was seen only a few times. The junction departs from germline at one end; a sequencing error may be responsible. This sequence joins TRBV3-1 and TRBJ1-1, with unresolved D. The CDR3 has 14 residues. Looked up from germline, CDR1 is LGHDT and CDR2 is YNNKEL (reference sequence). The chain's CDR3 is CASTQRQENTEAFF. The DNA of the CDR3 is TGTGCCAGCACCCAAAGGCAGGAGAACACTGAAGCTTTCTTT.

This chain joins TRBV7-2 and TRBJ1-6; 10 nucleotides agree with TRBD1. The CDR3 loop spans 15 amino acids. The germline CDR1 and CDR2 sequences are SGHTA and FQGNSA. V dropped 5 bases and J dropped 12; count of bases not matched to a gene: 10. The CDR3: CASSIRDRGRGPLHF. The CDR3 nucleotides read TGTGCCAGCAGCATCCGGGACAGGGGTCGGGGACCCCTCCACTTT. The full variable domain, its missing parts supplied by reference TRBV7-2 and TRBJ1-6, is GAGVSQSPSNKVTEKGKDVELRCDPISGHTALYWYRQSLGQGLEFLIYFQGNSAPDKSGLPSDRFSAERTGGSVSTLTIQRTQQEDSAVYLCASSIRDRGRGPLHFGNGTRLTVT.

Points on this clonotype: A read error may be the cause here, since a much bigger clone is one base away. The rearrangement joins TRBV5-1 to TRBJ2-1; 8 nucleotides agree with TRBD2. The V gene's germline CDR1 is SGHRS and CDR2 YFSETQ. The CDR3 runs to 12 residues. The CDR3 DNA reads as TGCACCAGCTCGGGAGGGGTCAATGAGCAGTTCTTC. It codes for CTSSGGVNEQFF. The full variable domain, its missing parts supplied by reference TRBV5-1 and TRBJ2-1, is KAGVTQTPRYLIKTRGQQVTLSCSPISGHRSVSWYQQTPGQGLQFLFEYFSETQRNKGNFPGRFSGRQFSNSRSEMNVSTLELGDSALYLCTSSGGVNEQFFGPGTRLTVL.

This rearrangement joins TRBV28 to TRBJ2-7; D might be TRBD1 (5 bases). The CDR3 has 15 residues. Trimming pared 5 bases from V and 1 base from J, leaving 15 bases between. Germline V gives CDR1 MDHEN, CDR2 SYDVKM. The CDR3 protein is CASSRIEGVSYEQYF. CDR3 nucleotides: TGTGCCAGCAGTCGAATTGAAGGGGTGTCCTACGAGCAGTACTTC.